The clone carrying this TCR beta chain was seen a few times. Its antigen is as yet unknown. These data are taken from a study of T cell repertoires in cytomegalovirus infection. In the study overall: TCR beta signatures that were public indicated CMV infection and matching HLA type.

Points from the study as a whole: CMV-specific TCR beta clonotypes restricted by HLA-C dominated the ex vivo response. There were carriers of CMV plus the relevant HLA, and cumulative public TCR beta family frequency identified them.

Germline CDR1 is MNHEY and CDR2 is SVGEGT. The CDR3 sequence is 17 residues long. The ends lost 2 bases at V and 7 bases at J; junction bases unmatched: 12. MiXCR was run by TCRdb on the reads, yielding one entry per CDR3 protein. The sample contains 150,000 to 200,000 distinct CDR3 sequences, 8% to 10% of which appear only once. The chain carries TRBV6-2 or TRBV6-3 and TRBJ1-4; 8 bases match TRBD1. The source is a human donor in good health (CMV status not recorded). Some clones in this sample may be carry-over from other donors' samples. The sample taken for sequencing was PBMCs. CDR3 sequence reads: CASSYLDSRGRGEKLFF. CDR3 DNA sequence: TGTGCCAGCAGTTACCTGGACTCCAGGGGGCGAGGTGAAAAACTGTTTTTT.